Presented here are 12 T cell receptor beta chains from one specimen sequenced in a study of cytomegalovirus exposure and HLA in healthy donors. Method: immunoSEQ multiplex PCR; TCRdb's copy keeps in-frame clones and lacks some. The sample lists roughly 56,000 clones, 93% seen once, with around 1.7% in the top ten. Sequencing was done on a sample of PBMCs. These receptors were collected from a woman between 18 and 30 years old in good health and CMV-seropositive.

V gene TRBV28 combines with J gene TRBJ1-6; D not resolved. The germline V and J ends were trimmed by 3 bases and 6 bases, with 21 bases remaining between them. The germline V gene encodes CDR1 MDHEN and CDR2 SYDVKM. The CDR3 sequence is 18 residues long. For the CDR3, the DNA is TGTGCCAGCAGTTTTAGAACCCTGGCGGTAAACGGTAATTCACCCCTCCACTTT. Protein: CASSFRTLAVNGNSPLHF. Full variable domain (missing parts from reference TRBV28 and TRBJ1-6): DVKVTQSSRYLVKRTGEKVFLECVQDMDHENMFWYRQDPGLGLRLIYFSYDVKMKEKGDIPEGYSVSREKKERFSLILESASTNQTSMYLCASSFRTLAVNGNSPLHFGNGTRLTVT.

V is TRBV7-6 and J is TRBJ2-1; maybe TRBD2 (7 bases). CDR3 length equals 16 residues. Trimming shortened V by 1 base and J by 4 bases, and 14 bases separated the two germline ends. Germline V gene data show CDR1 as SGHVS and CDR2 as FNYEAQ. The CDR3 here is CASSLEARGRYNEQFF. The CDR3 DNA reads as TGTGCCAGCAGCTTAGAAGCGCGGGGGCGTTACAATGAGCAGTTCTTC.

V usage is TRBV30 and J usage is TRBJ1-1; D unresolved. CDR1 is GTSNPN and CDR2 is SVGIG in the germline V gene (reference sequence). V gave up 3 bases and J gave up 1 base, with 9 bases separating them. This CDR3 has 13 amino acids. In DNA form, the CDR3 reads TGTGCCTGGAGGAGGGTACAGAACACTGAAGCTTTCTTT. It is translated as CAWRRVQNTEAFF. The complete variable domain, with remaining parts taken from reference TRBV30 and TRBJ1-1, reads SQTIHQWPATLVQPVGSPLSLECTVEGTSNPNLYWYRQAAGRGLQLLFYSVGIGQISSEVPQNLSASRPQDRQFILSSKKLLLSDSGFYLCAWRRVQNTEAFFGQGTRLTVV.

The chain is built from TRBV19 and TRBJ1-2; the match to TRBD1 covers 9 bases. The CDR3 extends over 16 amino acids. The V gene's germline CDR1 is LNHDA and CDR2 SQIVND (reference sequence). V trimming: 7 bases; J trimming: 5 bases; junction bases outside the gene matches: 14. As DNA, the CDR3 is TGTGCCAGTAAGACAGGGGGTCCCCCTGTGGGTTATGGCTACACCTTC. It encodes CASKTGGPPVGYGYTF. The full variable domain, completed using reference TRBV19 and TRBJ1-2, is DGGITQSPKYLFRKEGQNVTLSCEQNLNHDAMYWYRQDPGQGLRLIYYSQIVNDFQKGDIAEGYSVSREKKESFPLTVTSAQKNPTAFYLCASKTGGPPVGYGYTFGSGTRLTVV.

The gene calls are TRBV4-3 and TRBJ2-3, with 8 nucleotides matching TRBD1. The CDR3 is 16 residues long. V gave up 5 bases and J gave up 0 bases; unmatched junction bases: 7. Germline V gene data show CDR1 as LGHNA and CDR2 as YSLEER. The DNA of the CDR3 is TGCGCCAGCAGCACCTGGACAGGGCTTAGCACAGATACGCAGTATTTT. Its protein is CASSTWTGLSTDTQYF.

In this sample, this clone turned up once. DNA for the CDR3: TGTGCCAGCAGCTTAGCGCGGACAGGGGATATCGCGCAGTATTTT. Its protein product is CASSLARTGDIAQYF. This rearrangement joins TRBV7-9 to TRBJ2-3, with TRBD1 identical over 9 bases. CDR1 is SEHNR, CDR2 FQNEAQ, per germline (reference sequence). The CDR3 contains 15 residues. J was trimmed by 10 bases and V by 0 bases; bases with no gene match: 8.

This rearrangement joins TRBV5-1 to TRBJ2-1; the D gene is possibly TRBD2 (5 bases). Trimming shortened V by 0 bases and J by 8 bases, and 12 bases separated the two germline ends. The CDR3 is 14 residues long. Germline V CDR1 and CDR2: SGHRS, YFSETQ. As DNA, the CDR3 is TGCGCCAGCAGCTTGGGAACTAGGGCAGATGAGCAGTTCTTC. Protein product: CASSLGTRADEQFF.

This chain links TRBV19 with TRBJ1-1, with 7 bases identical to TRBD1. V was clipped by 8 bases and J by 4 bases; unmatched bases: 7. This CDR3 has 13 residues. CDR1 and CDR2 from the germline V gene are LNHDA and SQIVND (reference sequence). CDR3 protein: CASRDRVPTEAFF. The CDR3 nucleotides read TGTGCCAGTCGAGACAGGGTGCCCACTGAAGCTTTCTTT. The full variable domain, rest sourced from reference TRBV19 and TRBJ1-1, is DGGITQSPKYLFRKEGQNVTLSCEQNLNHDAMYWYRQDPGQGLRLIYYSQIVNDFQKGDIAEGYSVSREKKESFPLTVTSAQKNPTAFYLCASRDRVPTEAFFGQGTRLTVV.

The chain recombines TRBV5-1 with TRBJ2-7; 7 bases are a match to TRBD2. Trimming removed 6 bases from V and 5 bases from J; junction bases left unmatched: 8. The CDR3 runs to 13 residues. CDR1 is SGHRS, CDR2 YFSETQ, per germline. Here the CDR3 reads CASNRWSGDEQYF. CDR3 nucleotide sequence: TGCGCCAGCAATCGATGGAGCGGGGACGAGCAGTACTTC.

The chain recombines TRBV6-1 with TRBJ2-6, with TRBD1 matching over 8 bases. The junction had 9 bases not matched to a gene; V was cut back by 6 bases and J by 2 bases. Germline V gives CDR1 MNHNS, CDR2 SASEGT. The CDR3 is 17 amino acids. In DNA form, the CDR3 reads TGTGCCAGCAGGGAAAGCCAGGGGGCGGCTGGGGCCAACGTCCTGACTTTC. Residues: CASRESQGAAGANVLTF.

The chain links TRBV19 to TRBJ2-1, with 7 bases aligning to TRBD1. The V gene's germline CDR1 is LNHDA and CDR2 SQIVND (reference sequence). CDR3 length: 15 residues. The V segment lost 6 bases and the J segment 4 bases; nucleotides outside the gene matches: 9. CDR3 loop: CASSLDRELYNEQFF. In nucleotides, the CDR3 is TGTGCCAGTAGCTTAGACAGGGAACTTTACAATGAGCAGTTCTTC.

This rearrangement joins TRBV11-3 to TRBJ2-3; D is uncertain. V gave up 4 bases and J gave up 0 bases, with 5 bases separating them. This CDR3 region has 13 residues. The germline V gene encodes CDR1 SGHNT and CDR2 YENEEA. As DNA, the CDR3 is TGTGCCAGCAGCTCCGGGAGCACAGATACGCAGTATTTT. Amino acids: CASSSGSTDTQYF.